These T cell receptor beta chains were read from a single sample in a study of shared clonotypes between healthy human individuals. Profiling relied on immunoSEQ multiplex PCR, and the TCRdb table lists in-frame clones only, not all of them. Of some 300,000 clones in the sample, less than 75% were seen once. The material sequenced was memory CD4+ T cells sorted from blood. The receptors stem from a man aged 25 to 40 in good health. Each CDR3 is given with its conserved first and last residue. Fields, in order: J gene, V gene, CDR3 protein.

J gene: TRBJ2-1; V gene: TRBV5-1; CDR3 protein: CASSLGQGANEQFF
J gene: TRBJ1-2; V gene: TRBV10-1; CDR3 protein: CASSDSPNYGYTF
J gene: TRBJ2-7; V gene: TRBV19; CDR3 protein: CASSREQGNYEQYF
J gene: TRBJ2-1; V gene: TRBV10-3; CDR3 protein: CATRHASGPYNEQFF
J gene: TRBJ2-6; V gene: TRBV5-6; CDR3 protein: CASRGTGVSGANVLTF
J gene: TRBJ2-1; V gene: TRBV27; CDR3 protein: CASRLAGGLNNEQFF
J gene: TRBJ1-2; V gene: TRBV28; CDR3 protein: CASSSGLTHNYGYTF
J gene: TRBJ2-1; V gene: TRBV6-5; CDR3 protein: CASSFGAGFYNEQFF
J gene: TRBJ2-2; V gene: TRBV15; CDR3 protein: CATSPPGQNTGELFF
J gene: TRBJ1-2; V gene: TRBV7-9; CDR3 protein: CASSPGQGYGYTF
J gene: TRBJ2-1; V gene: TRBV2; CDR3 protein: CASSVMREDEQFF
J gene: TRBJ1-2; V gene: TRBV2; CDR3 protein: CASSEVLVLAGYTF
J gene: TRBJ1-2; V gene: TRBV15; CDR3 protein: CATSRDQEASYTF
J gene: TRBJ2-2; V gene: TRBV19; CDR3 protein: CATGRSGGGGGELFF
J gene: TRBJ2-4; V gene: TRBV4-3; CDR3 protein: CASSQQGAEDIQYF
J gene: TRBJ2-7; V gene: TRBV5-4; CDR3 protein: CASSPSSGETYEQYF
J gene: TRBJ1-4; V gene: TRBV4-3; CDR3 protein: CASSQDLGSGGGQATNEKLFF
J gene: TRBJ2-7; V gene: TRBV28; CDR3 protein: CASSSGEQYF
J gene: TRBJ2-1; V gene: TRBV30; CDR3 protein: CAWSVWGTSGRQNEQFF
J gene: TRBJ2-3; V gene: TRBV11-3; CDR3 protein: CASSLGQNTDTQYF
J gene: TRBJ2-4; V gene: TRBV5-1; CDR3 protein: CASRQDRVQIQYF
J gene: TRBJ1-5; V gene: TRBV28; CDR3 protein: CASRSGGGRNQPQHF
J gene: TRBJ2-1; V gene: TRBV6-1; CDR3 protein: CASLGGSFANEQFF
J gene: TRBJ1-1; V gene: TRBV5-1; CDR3 protein: CASSSFVGENTEAFF
J gene: TRBJ2-5; V gene: TRBV5-5; CDR3 protein: CASSAGTGPSQETQYF
J gene: TRBJ2-1; V gene: TRBV18; CDR3 protein: CASSLFGRGTSYNEQFF
J gene: TRBJ2-7; V gene: TRBV7-9; CDR3 protein: CASSFSPGHSSYEQYF
J gene: TRBJ2-5; V gene: TRBV13; CDR3 protein: CASSRGTGQQETQYF
J gene: TRBJ1-2; V gene: TRBV7-2; CDR3 protein: CASSYLGAGEYGYTF
J gene: TRBJ1-5; V gene: TRBV5-1; CDR3 protein: CASSPWGQNQPQHF
J gene: TRBJ2-2; V gene: TRBV7-9; CDR3 protein: CASLTLAAVNTGELFF
J gene: TRBJ1-3; V gene: TRBV7-9; CDR3 protein: CASGGGTIYF
J gene: TRBJ1-1; V gene: TRBV5-5; CDR3 protein: CASSLVQRNTEAFF
J gene: TRBJ1-2; V gene: TRBV25-1; CDR3 protein: CASSAWDGASGYTF
J gene: TRBJ2-5; V gene: TRBV5-4; CDR3 protein: CASSFPGLAEETQYF
J gene: TRBJ2-7; V gene: TRBV6-6; CDR3 protein: CASSHALAGGPEEQYF
J gene: TRBJ1-4; V gene: TRBV5-1; CDR3 protein: CASSLNHQEEKLFF
J gene: TRBJ2-1; V gene: TRBV5-1; CDR3 protein: CASSLVRAGANAESSYNEQFF
J gene: TRBJ2-7; V gene: TRBV10-1; CDR3 protein: CASKTWDRDSYEQYF
J gene: TRBJ2-3; V gene: TRBV28; CDR3 protein: CASSLSGGAEGTQYF
J gene: TRBJ2-2; V gene: TRBV29-1; CDR3 protein: CSVLSIGELFF
J gene: TRBJ1-2; V gene: TRBV11-2; CDR3 protein: CASSFDRVLYGYTF
J gene: TRBJ2-3; V gene: TRBV15; CDR3 protein: CATSLTVGTDTQYF
J gene: TRBJ1-1; V gene: TRBV11-2; CDR3 protein: CASSSYTEAFF
J gene: TRBJ2-7; V gene: TRBV7-9; CDR3 protein: CASSSGTFSFSYEQYF
J gene: TRBJ2-1; V gene: TRBV14; CDR3 protein: CASSQERAITYNEQFF
J gene: TRBJ2-7; V gene: TRBV19; CDR3 protein: CASTSRVGYEQYF
J gene: TRBJ1-5; V gene: TRBV6-6; CDR3 protein: CASSYPHGGETPQHF
J gene: TRBJ2-3; V gene: TRBV7-2; CDR3 protein: CASSRLGGGRSYF
J gene: TRBJ1-2; V gene: TRBV5-1; CDR3 protein: CASSSGQLSYGYTF
J gene: TRBJ1-5; V gene: TRBV6-1; CDR3 protein: CASSEGSGMNQPQHF
J gene: TRBJ2-3; V gene: TRBV5-1; CDR3 protein: CASSLVVGDTQYF
J gene: TRBJ2-5; V gene: TRBV20-1; CDR3 protein: CSAWAETQYF